A selection of T cell receptor beta chains follows, all from one sample in a study of shared clonotypes between healthy human individuals. The assay was immunoSEQ multiplex PCR, and TCRdb's table has in-frame clones only and misses some. In the table there are approximately 2.5 million clones, approximately 90% of which are singletons. Sequenced material: naive CD4+ T cells sorted from blood. These receptors were taken from a man younger than 35 in good health. Each CDR3 is given with its conserved first and last residue. A D gene is named only where the DNA matches it firmly. Not every row has a clone size; where given, it reads once, few, many or a size class.

cdr3_aa: CASSRLWDRGHSWGNEQFF
cdr3_nt: TGTGCCAGCAGCCGGTTATGGGACAGGGGGCATTCATGGGGCAATGAGCAGTTCTTC
d_call: TRBD1
clone_size: NA
v_call: TRBV14
j_call: TRBJ2-1

cdr3_aa: CASSLATDSASWGYTF
cdr3_nt: TGCGCCAGCAGCTTGGCGACGGACAGCGCCTCCTGGGGCTACACCTTC
d_call: NA
clone_size: once
v_call: TRBV5-1
j_call: TRBJ1-2

cdr3_aa: CASSVGMIGAGELFF
cdr3_nt: TGCGCCAGCAGTGTTGGGATGATAGGCGCCGGGGAGCTGTTTTTT
d_call: NA
clone_size: NA
v_call: TRBV10-1
j_call: TRBJ2-2

cdr3_aa: CASSPSTSLADTQYF
cdr3_nt: TGTGCCAGCAGCCCGTCGACTAGTTTGGCAGATACGCAGTATTTT
d_call: NA
clone_size: NA
v_call: TRBV9
j_call: TRBJ2-3

cdr3_aa: CSVVGQLTDTQYF
cdr3_nt: TGCAGCGTGGTAGGACAGCTCACAGATACGCAGTATTTT
d_call: NA
clone_size: once
v_call: TRBV29-1
j_call: TRBJ2-3

cdr3_aa: CASSLGQGRDTQYF
cdr3_nt: TGCGCCAGCAGCTTGGGGCAGGGACGGGATACGCAGTATTTT
d_call: NA
clone_size: NA
v_call: TRBV5-1
j_call: TRBJ2-3

cdr3_aa: CASRAPAGNEHTQYF
cdr3_nt: TGTGCCAGCAGGGCCCCGGCAGGGAACGAACATACGCAGTATTTT
d_call: NA
clone_size: NA
v_call: TRBV6-5
j_call: TRBJ2-3

cdr3_aa: CASSVSASGSGTQYF
cdr3_nt: TGTGCCAGCAGCGTCTCTGCTAGCGGGAGCGGGACGCAGTATTTT
d_call: TRBD2
clone_size: NA
v_call: TRBV9
j_call: TRBJ2-3

cdr3_aa: CASSSPGDRETQYF
cdr3_nt: TGTGCCAGCAGTTCCCCAGGGGACCGGGAGACCCAGTACTTC
d_call: NA
clone_size: NA
v_call: TRBV28
j_call: TRBJ2-5

cdr3_aa: CASNSQGENQPQHF
cdr3_nt: TGTGCCAGCAACTCACAGGGAGAGAATCAGCCCCAGCATTTT
d_call: NA
clone_size: NA
v_call: TRBV2
j_call: TRBJ1-5

cdr3_aa: CASTRGAYNEQFF
cdr3_nt: TGTGCCAGCACTCGCGGAGCCTACAATGAGCAGTTCTTC
d_call: NA
clone_size: NA
v_call: TRBV2
j_call: TRBJ2-1

cdr3_aa: CASSVQRTTNTGELFF
cdr3_nt: TGTGCCAGCAGCGTACAGAGGACAACTAACACCGGGGAGCTGTTTTTT
d_call: NA
clone_size: once
v_call: TRBV9
j_call: TRBJ2-2

cdr3_aa: CASTEAGELFF
cdr3_nt: TGTGCCAGCACCGAGGCCGGGGAGCTGTTTTTT
d_call: NA
clone_size: NA
v_call: TRBV7-9
j_call: TRBJ2-2

cdr3_aa: CASKAEVTGDTQYF
cdr3_nt: TGCGCCAGCAAGGCGGAGGTGACGGGAGATACGCAGTATTTT
d_call: NA
clone_size: NA
v_call: TRBV5-1
j_call: TRBJ2-3

cdr3_aa: CASKRDREVTEAFF
cdr3_nt: TGTGCCAGCAAGAGGGACAGGGAGGTAACTGAAGCTTTCTTT
d_call: TRBD1
clone_size: NA
v_call: TRBV27
j_call: TRBJ1-1

cdr3_aa: CASSRDSSSSYEQYF
cdr3_nt: TGTGCCAGCAGCCGCGACAGTTCTTCCTCCTACGAGCAGTACTTC
d_call: NA
clone_size: once
v_call: TRBV6-5
j_call: TRBJ2-7